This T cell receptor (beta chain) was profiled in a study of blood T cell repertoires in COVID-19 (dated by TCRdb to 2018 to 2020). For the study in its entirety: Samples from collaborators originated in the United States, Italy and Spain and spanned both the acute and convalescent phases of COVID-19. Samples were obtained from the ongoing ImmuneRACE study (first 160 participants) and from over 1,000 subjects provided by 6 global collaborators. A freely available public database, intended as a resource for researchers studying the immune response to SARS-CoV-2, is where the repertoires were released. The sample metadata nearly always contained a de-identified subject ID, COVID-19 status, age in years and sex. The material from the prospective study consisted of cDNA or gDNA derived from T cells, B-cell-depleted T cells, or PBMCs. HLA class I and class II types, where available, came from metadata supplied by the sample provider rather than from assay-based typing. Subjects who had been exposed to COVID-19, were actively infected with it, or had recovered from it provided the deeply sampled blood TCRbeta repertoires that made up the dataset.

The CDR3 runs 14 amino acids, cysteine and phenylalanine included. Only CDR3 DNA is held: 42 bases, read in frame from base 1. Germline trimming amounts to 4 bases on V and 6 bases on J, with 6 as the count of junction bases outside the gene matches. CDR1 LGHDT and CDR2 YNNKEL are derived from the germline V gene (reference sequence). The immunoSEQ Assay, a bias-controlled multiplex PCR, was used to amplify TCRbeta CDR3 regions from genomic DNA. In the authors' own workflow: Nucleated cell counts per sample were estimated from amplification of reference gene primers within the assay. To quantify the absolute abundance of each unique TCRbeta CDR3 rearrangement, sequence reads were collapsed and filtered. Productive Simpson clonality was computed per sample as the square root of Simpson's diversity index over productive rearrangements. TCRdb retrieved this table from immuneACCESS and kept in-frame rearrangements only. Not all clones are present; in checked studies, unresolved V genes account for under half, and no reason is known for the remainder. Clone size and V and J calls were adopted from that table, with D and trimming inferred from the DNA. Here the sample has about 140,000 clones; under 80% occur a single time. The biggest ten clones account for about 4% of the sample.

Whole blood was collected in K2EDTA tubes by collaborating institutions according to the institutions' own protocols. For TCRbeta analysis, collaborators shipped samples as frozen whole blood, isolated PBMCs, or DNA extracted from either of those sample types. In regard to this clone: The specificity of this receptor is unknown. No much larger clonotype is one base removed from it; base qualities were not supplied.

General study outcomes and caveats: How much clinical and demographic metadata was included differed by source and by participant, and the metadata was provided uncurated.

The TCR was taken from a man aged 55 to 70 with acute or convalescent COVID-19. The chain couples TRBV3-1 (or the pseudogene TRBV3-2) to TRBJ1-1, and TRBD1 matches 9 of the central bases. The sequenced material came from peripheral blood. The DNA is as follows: TGTGCCAGCAGCCCAGGGACAGGGCTATCTGAAGCTTTCTTT. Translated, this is CASSPGTGLSEAFF.